This T cell receptor (beta chain) was sequenced in a study of cytomegalovirus exposure and HLA in healthy donors. Study details: The use of the same platform for the 100 to 150 validation repertoires and the roughly 730 first-cohort repertoires was reported by a later analysis. Overall study findings and caveats: According to a later analysis, TCR clusters from the first cohort tended to co-occur in the roughly 110 validation repertoires.

Clones were sequenced by immunoSEQ multiplex PCR, and TCRdb holds only the in-frame ones, with some missing. The data show around 150,000 clones, roughly 90% seen once. This clone was observed a few times. Its specificity is unknown. The source is a woman aged 25-40 years in good health and CMV-seronegative. The sequenced sample consisted of PBMCs.

CDR3 region: CASSEQGTYQPQHF. The CDR3 nucleotides read TGTGCCAGTAGTGAACAGGGGACATATCAGCCCCAGCATTTT. The chain employs TRBV19 and TRBJ1-5, with 7 bases lining up with TRBD1. Germline-derived CDR1 and CDR2 are LNHDA and SQIVND (reference sequence). The trim removed 5 bases at V and 5 bases at J, leaving 6 bases unmatched. This CDR3 is built from 14 residues.